The source of this TCR beta chain is a study of Ad26.COV2.S vaccination and SARS-CoV-2 variants. Looking at the study overall: Intramuscularly, Ad26.COV2.S was given either once or twice, 56 days apart.

Concerning this clone: Its target is not known.

Overall study findings and caveats: Spike-specific TCR breadth was greater after Ad26.COV2.S than placebo.

Profiled with immunoSEQ multiplex PCR; TCRdb holds only in-frame clones, not every one. The data hold 350,000 to 450,000 clones, with around 87% observed a single time. Per the germline V gene, CDR1 is LGHNA and CDR2 is YSLEER. V was pared by 4 bases and J by 7 bases, with 13 bases between. The CDR3 runs 13 residues. The treatment here: roughly 18 received Ad26.COV2.S at low or high dose, single or two shots; roughly five received placebo; per-sample allocation not given. Material that was analyzed had been drawn on day 63 after the first vaccine or placebo injection. Donor was an adult aged 18-55 years in Boston.

Sequencing was performed on peripheral blood, taken in a trial of Ad26.COV2.S vaccine versus placebo. The sequence derives from a person aged 18-65 years who received the Ad26.COV2.S COVID-19 vaccine or a placebo. This chain connects TRBV4-3 to TRBJ1-2; no clear D. The CDR3 DNA reads as TGCGCCAGCAGCCCCAGCAGGCAGTCTGGCTACACCTTC. Protein: CASSPSRQSGYTF.